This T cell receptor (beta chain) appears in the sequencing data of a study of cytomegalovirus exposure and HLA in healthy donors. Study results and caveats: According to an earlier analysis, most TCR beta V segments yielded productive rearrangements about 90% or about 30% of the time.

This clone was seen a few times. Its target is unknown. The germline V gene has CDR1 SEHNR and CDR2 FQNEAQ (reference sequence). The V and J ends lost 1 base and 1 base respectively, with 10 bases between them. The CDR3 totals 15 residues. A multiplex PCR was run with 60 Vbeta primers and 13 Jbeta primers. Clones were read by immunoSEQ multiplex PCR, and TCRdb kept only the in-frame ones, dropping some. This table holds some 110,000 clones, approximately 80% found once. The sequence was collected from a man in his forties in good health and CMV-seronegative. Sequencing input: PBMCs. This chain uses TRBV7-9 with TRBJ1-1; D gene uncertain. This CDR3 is CASSLEAGSNTEAFF. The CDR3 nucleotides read TGTGCCAGCAGCTTAGAGGCAGGCTCGAACACTGAAGCTTTCTTT.